This is a list of T cell receptor beta chains from one sample in a study of control samples from healthy donors and cancer patients. Sequencing was performed with immunoSEQ multiplex PCR; in TCRdb, only in-frame clones are kept and a portion is missing. Its table records about 210,000 clones. Source material: blood. These receptors all come from a woman aged 30 to 39 in good health. Each CDR3 is given with its conserved first and last residue. A D gene is named only where the DNA matches it firmly.

J: TRBJ1-1; V: TRBV12-3/TRBV12-4; D: TRBD1; CDR3: CASTTGQGAEAFF; DNA: TGTGCCAGCACCACGGGACAGGGGGCTGAAGCTTTCTTT
J: TRBJ1-4; V: TRBV4-3; D: -; CDR3: CASSQVTEKLFF; DNA: TGCGCCAGCAGCCAAGTCACCGAAAAACTGTTTTTT
J: TRBJ1-2; V: TRBV6-1; D: -; CDR3: CASSEGGSNYGYTF; DNA: TGTGCCAGCAGTGAGGGAGGGTCTAACTATGGCTACACCTTC
J: TRBJ1-1; V: TRBV29-1; D: -; CDR3: CSARPGNTEAFF; DNA: TGCAGCGCCCGGCCAGGGAACACTGAAGCTTTCTTT
J: TRBJ1-5; V: TRBV28; D: -; CDR3: CASGPGGAVSYQPQHF; DNA: TGTGCCAGCGGTCCGGGGGGGGCGGTTAGTTATCAGCCCCAGCATTTT
J: TRBJ1-1; V: TRBV7-2; D: -; CDR3: CASSLRGAYTEAFF; DNA: TGTGCCAGCAGCTTGAGGGGGGCCTACACTGAAGCTTTCTTT
J: TRBJ1-2; V: TRBV7-9; D: -; CDR3: CASSFRGGRSSYGYTF; DNA: TGTGCCAGCAGCTTTAGGGGGGGTCGGAGTAGCTATGGCTACACCTTC
J: TRBJ2-2; V: TRBV5-1; D: -; CDR3: CASSLSLQNTGELFF; DNA: TGCGCCAGCAGCTTGTCCCTACAGAACACCGGGGAGCTGTTTTTT
J: TRBJ2-1; V: TRBV4-2; D: -; CDR3: CASSQEGGEEFF; DNA: TGTGCCAGCAGCCAAGAAGGGGGGGAGGAGTTCTTC
J: TRBJ1-1; V: TRBV19; D: -; CDR3: CASSSVAEAFF; DNA: TGTGCCAGCAGTTCGGTAGCTGAAGCTTTCTTT
J: TRBJ1-1; V: TRBV2; D: -; CDR3: CASRERAMNTEAFF; DNA: TGTGCCAGCAGAGAACGAGCCATGAACACTGAAGCTTTCTTT
J: TRBJ2-3; V: TRBV2; D: -; CDR3: CASSEESVRVGTDTQYF; DNA: TGTGCCAGCAGTGAAGAATCGGTCAGGGTGGGCACAGATACGCAGTATTTT
J: TRBJ2-7; V: TRBV10-3; D: -; CDR3: CAISERGLAYEQYF; DNA: TGTGCCATCAGTGAGAGAGGACTCGCCTACGAGCAGTACTTC
J: TRBJ2-4; V: TRBV5-4; D: TRBD1; CDR3: CASSTRQGVPLAKNIQYF; DNA: TGTGCCAGCAGCACGAGACAGGGGGTGCCCCTGGCCAAAAACATTCAGTACTTC
J: TRBJ1-1; V: TRBV5-5; D: -; CDR3: CASSSPSKVYTEAFF; DNA: TGTGCCAGCAGCTCACCTTCTAAAGTGTACACTGAAGCTTTCTTT
J: TRBJ1-2; V: TRBV28; D: -; CDR3: CASSVGGRANGYTF; DNA: TGTGCCAGCAGCGTCGGGGGCAGGGCGAATGGCTACACCTTC
J: TRBJ1-6; V: TRBV27; D: -; CDR3: CASSLAAGQTNSPLHF; DNA: TGTGCCAGCAGTTTAGCGGCGGGGCAGACTAATTCACCCCTCCACTTT
J: TRBJ1-1; V: TRBV18; D: TRBD1; CDR3: CASSPTGGRTEAFF; DNA: TGTGCCAGCTCACCAACAGGGGGCCGGACTGAAGCTTTCTTT
J: TRBJ2-3; V: TRBV5-1; D: -; CDR3: CASSSGQHTDTQYF; DNA: TGCGCCAGCAGCTCCGGACAGCACACAGATACGCAGTATTTT
J: TRBJ2-7; V: TRBV29-1; D: -; CDR3: CSVESPGLYEQYF; DNA: TGCAGCGTTGAGAGTCCGGGACTCTACGAGCAGTACTTC
J: TRBJ1-1; V: TRBV5-1; D: -; CDR3: CASSLPPNTEAFF; DNA: TGCGCCAGCAGCCTCCCTCCGAACACTGAAGCTTTCTTT
J: TRBJ1-3; V: TRBV7-2; D: -; CDR3: CASSLADTIYF; DNA: TGTGCCAGCAGCTTAGCGGACACCATATATTTT
J: TRBJ1-2; V: TRBV4-1; D: -; CDR3: CASSQMAGDGYTF; DNA: TGCGCCAGCAGCCAAATGGCCGGGGATGGCTACACCTTC
J: TRBJ1-5; V: TRBV18; D: -; CDR3: CASSPSNLPRGNQPQHF; DNA: TGTGCCAGCTCACCGTCTAACCTTCCCCGGGGCAATCAGCCCCAGCATTTT
J: TRBJ1-1; V: TRBV2; D: -; CDR3: CASSVKRGLNTEAFF; DNA: TGTGCCAGCAGTGTTAAGAGGGGACTCAACACTGAAGCTTTCTTT
J: TRBJ2-7; V: TRBV3-1/TRBV3-2; D: TRBD2; CDR3: CASSPQERGAYEQYF; DNA: TGTGCCAGCAGCCCCCAGGAGCGGGGTGCCTACGAGCAGTACTTC
J: TRBJ1-1; V: TRBV25-1; D: TRBD1; CDR3: CASSVGRTGGIAEAFF; DNA: TGTGCCAGCAGTGTCGGACGGACAGGGGGTATCGCTGAAGCTTTCTTT
J: TRBJ1-3; V: TRBV7-2; D: -; CDR3: CASSLVGAGNTIYF; DNA: TGTGCCAGCAGCTTGGTAGGGGCAGGAAACACCATATATTTT
J: TRBJ1-5; V: TRBV9; D: TRBD1; CDR3: CASSVDPGQGTGSNQPQHF; DNA: TGTGCCAGCAGCGTAGACCCTGGACAGGGGACGGGTAGCAATCAGCCCCAGCATTTT
J: TRBJ1-1; V: TRBV3-1/TRBV3-2; D: -; CDR3: CASSQGRGTEAFF; DNA: TGTGCCAGCAGCCAGGGAAGGGGGACTGAAGCTTTCTTT
J: TRBJ1-5; V: TRBV5-5; D: -; CDR3: CASTLHSGQSNQPQHF; DNA: TGTGCCAGCACTTTACATTCAGGACAAAGCAATCAGCCCCAGCATTTT
J: TRBJ1-1; V: TRBV11-2; D: TRBD1; CDR3: CASSLDRGSTEAFF; DNA: TGTGCCAGCAGCTTAGACAGGGGGAGCACTGAAGCTTTCTTT
J: TRBJ2-5; V: TRBV3-1/TRBV3-2; D: -; CDR3: CASSQDQVRGTQYF; DNA: TGTGCCAGCAGCCAAGATCAGGTTAGAGGGACCCAGTACTTC
J: TRBJ2-7; V: TRBV3-1/TRBV3-2; D: -; CDR3: CASSQDRGEQYF; DNA: TGTGCCAGCAGCCAAGACCGCGGCGAGCAGTACTTC
J: TRBJ2-5; V: TRBV12-3/TRBV12-4; D: -; CDR3: CAWGSQETQYF; DNA: TGTGCCTGGGGGAGTCAAGAGACCCAGTACTTC
J: TRBJ1-1; V: TRBV5-6; D: TRBD1; CDR3: CASKGQQMNTEAFF; DNA: TGTGCCAGCAAGGGACAGCAGATGAACACTGAAGCTTTCTTT
J: TRBJ2-7; V: TRBV28; D: TRBD1; CDR3: CASRSLTSGGYEQYF; DNA: TGTGCCAGCAGATCGCTAACCTCAGGGGGCTACGAGCAGTACTTC
J: TRBJ2-2; V: TRBV7-4; D: -; CDR3: CASSLGGSLQMNTGELFF; DNA: TGTGCCAGCAGCTTAGGGGGATCGTTACAGATGAACACCGGGGAGCTGTTTTTT
J: TRBJ2-6; V: TRBV5-1; D: -; CDR3: CASSLTGPGANVLTF; DNA: TGCGCCAGCAGCTTGACAGGACCTGGGGCCAACGTCCTGACTTTC
J: TRBJ2-2; V: TRBV7-9; D: -; CDR3: CASSLAHRENTGELFF; DNA: TGTGCCAGCAGCTTAGCGCATAGGGAGAACACCGGGGAGCTGTTTTTT